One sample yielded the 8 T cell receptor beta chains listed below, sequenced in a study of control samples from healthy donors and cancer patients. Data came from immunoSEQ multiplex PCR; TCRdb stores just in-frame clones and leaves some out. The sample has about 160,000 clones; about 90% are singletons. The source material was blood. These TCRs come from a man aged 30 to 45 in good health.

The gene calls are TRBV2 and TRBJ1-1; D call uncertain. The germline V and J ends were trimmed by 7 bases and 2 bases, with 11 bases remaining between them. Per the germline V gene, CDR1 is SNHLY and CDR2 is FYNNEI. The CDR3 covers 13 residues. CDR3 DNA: TGTGCCAGCATAATTAGGGAAAACACTGAAGCTTTCTTT. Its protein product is CASIIRENTEAFF.

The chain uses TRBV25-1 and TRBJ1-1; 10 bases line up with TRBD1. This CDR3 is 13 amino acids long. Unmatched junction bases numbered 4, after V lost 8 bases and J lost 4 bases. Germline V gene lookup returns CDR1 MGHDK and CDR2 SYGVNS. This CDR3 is CASRGQGFTEAFF. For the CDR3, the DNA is TGTGCCAGCCGGGGACAGGGGTTCACTGAAGCTTTCTTT. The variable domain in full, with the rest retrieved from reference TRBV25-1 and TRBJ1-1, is EADIYQTPRYLVIGTGKKITLECSQTMGHDKMYWYQQDPGMELHLIHYSYGVNSTEKGDLSSESTVSRIRTEHFPLTLESARPSHTSQYLCASRGQGFTEAFFGQGTRLTVV.

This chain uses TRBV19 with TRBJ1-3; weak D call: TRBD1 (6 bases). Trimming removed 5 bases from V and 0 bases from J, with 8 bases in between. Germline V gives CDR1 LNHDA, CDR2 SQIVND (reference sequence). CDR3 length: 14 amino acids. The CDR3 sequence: CASSDRSSGNTIYF. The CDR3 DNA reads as TGTGCCAGTAGTGACAGGAGCTCTGGAAACACCATATATTTT.

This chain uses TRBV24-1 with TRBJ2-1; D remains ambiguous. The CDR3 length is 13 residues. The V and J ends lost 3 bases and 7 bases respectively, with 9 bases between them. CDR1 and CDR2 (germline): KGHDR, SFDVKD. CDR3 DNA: TGTGCCACCAGTGATCCTGACCCGAATGAGCAGTTCTTC. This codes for CATSDPDPNEQFF.

The CDR3: CASSEFRTENEKLFF. CDR3 bases: TGTGCCAGCAGTGAATTTCGGACGGAGAATGAAAAACTGTTTTTT. This sequence joins TRBV25-1 and TRBJ1-4; no clear D. The germline gives CDR1 MGHDK, CDR2 SYGVNS. CDR3 length equals 15 residues. The ends were cut back, 1 base at V and 5 bases at J, with 11 bases in the middle. Filled out from reference TRBV25-1 and TRBJ1-4, the complete variable domain reads EADIYQTPRYLVIGTGKKITLECSQTMGHDKMYWYQQDPGMELHLIHYSYGVNSTEKGDLSSESTVSRIRTEHFPLTLESARPSHTSQYLCASSEFRTENEKLFFGSGTQLSVL.

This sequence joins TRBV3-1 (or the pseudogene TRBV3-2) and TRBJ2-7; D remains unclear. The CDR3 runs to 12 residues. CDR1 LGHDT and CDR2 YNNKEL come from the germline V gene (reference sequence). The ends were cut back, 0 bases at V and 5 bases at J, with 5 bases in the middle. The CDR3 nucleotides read TGTGCCAGCAGCCAAGAATCCGACGAGCAGTACTTC. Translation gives CASSQESDEQYF.

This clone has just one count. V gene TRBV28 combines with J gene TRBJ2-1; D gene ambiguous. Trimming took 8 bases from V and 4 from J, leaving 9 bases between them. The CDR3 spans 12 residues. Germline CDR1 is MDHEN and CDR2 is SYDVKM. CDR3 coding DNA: TGTGCCAGCTTCCCCGGGTACAATGAGCAGTTCTTC. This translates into CASFPGYNEQFF.

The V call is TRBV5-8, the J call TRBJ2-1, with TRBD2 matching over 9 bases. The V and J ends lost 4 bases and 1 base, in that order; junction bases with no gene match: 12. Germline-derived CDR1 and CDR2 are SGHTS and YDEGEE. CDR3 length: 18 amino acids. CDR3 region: CASSPQYGREGSYNEQFF. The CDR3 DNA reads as TGTGCCAGCAGCCCCCAATACGGGCGGGAGGGATCCTACAATGAGCAGTTCTTC.